The rows below give T cell receptor beta chains drawn from one sample of a study of cytomegalovirus exposure and HLA in healthy donors. Profiled with immunoSEQ multiplex PCR; TCRdb holds only in-frame clones, not every one. The sample includes 200,000 or so clones, approximately 82% of them seen just once. Sequenced: PBMCs. These receptors were taken from a woman aged 25 to 39 in good health and CMV-seropositive. Each CDR3 is given with its conserved first and last residue. D genes are given only for firm matches. Size tells how often a clone was seen (once, few, many) or the class of an expanded clone, and some rows leave it out.

J gene	clone size	V gene	D gene	CDR3 protein	CDR3 DNA
TRBJ1-4	NA	TRBV6-1	NA	CASRPGGEKLFF	TGTGCCAGCCGCCCTGGAGGTGAAAAACTGTTTTTT
TRBJ2-3	NA	TRBV2	NA	CASSTGLLLTDTQYF	TGTGCCAGCAGTACAGGACTACTACTGACAGATACGCAGTATTTT
TRBJ2-7	NA	TRBV5-1	NA	CASSLLGSEAYEQYF	TGCGCCAGCAGCCTCCTGGGGAGTGAGGCCTACGAGCAGTACTTC
TRBJ1-2	NA	TRBV9	TRBD1	CASSVAALQGASGYGYTF	TGTGCCAGCAGCGTAGCTGCATTACAGGGGGCGAGCGGCTATGGCTACACCTTC
TRBJ2-7	NA	TRBV9	TRBD2	CASSVGPSGNYEQYF	TGTGCCAGCAGCGTAGGGCCTAGCGGTAACTACGAGCAGTACTTC
TRBJ2-1	NA	TRBV15	NA	CATSTMAGTHYNEQFF	TGTGCCACCAGCACCATGGCGGGGACTCACTACAATGAGCAGTTCTTC
TRBJ2-6	NA	TRBV6-1	NA	CASSENTGSGANVLTF	TGTGCCAGCAGTGAAAATACAGGGTCTGGGGCCAACGTCCTGACTTTC
TRBJ2-7	NA	TRBV4-2	TRBD1	CASSLGQGDEQYF	TGTGCCAGCAGCCTGGGACAGGGGGACGAGCAGTACTTC
TRBJ1-1	NA	TRBV7-6	NA	CASSRNMNTEAFF	TGTGCCAGCAGCCGTAACATGAACACTGAAGCTTTCTTT
TRBJ1-2	few	TRBV15	NA	CATSRTGSYGYTF	TGTGCCACCAGCAGAACAGGGAGCTATGGCTACACCTTC
TRBJ1-2	NA	TRBV6-5	TRBD1	CASNAGTGLALGYTF	TGTGCCAGCAACGCCGGGACAGGGTTAGCTCTTGGCTACACCTTC
TRBJ1-1	NA	TRBV2	TRBD1	CASSDSAGGQPNTEAFF	TGTGCCAGCAGTGATTCAGCAGGGGGACAACCGAACACTGAAGCTTTCTTT
TRBJ2-5	few	TRBV7-8	NA	CASSLRLQETQYF	TGTGCCAGCAGCCTAAGACTACAAGAGACCCAGTACTTC
TRBJ1-2	NA	TRBV9	NA	CASRGDSLYTF	TGTGCCAGCAGAGGGGACTCGCTCTACACCTTC
TRBJ2-3	NA	TRBV29-1	NA	CSVEYRGQGTDTQYF	TGCAGCGTTGAATATAGGGGTCAGGGCACAGATACGCAGTATTTT
TRBJ1-1	NA	TRBV11-3	NA	CASGRTSNTEAFF	TGTGCCAGCGGGAGGACAAGCAATACTGAAGCTTTCTTT
TRBJ2-2	NA	TRBV5-1	NA	CASSLDVRGELFF	TGCGCCAGCAGCTTGGATGTCCGGGGGGAGCTGTTTTTT
TRBJ2-7	NA	TRBV5-4	TRBD2	CASSLGPAGNYEQYF	TGTGCCAGCAGCTTGGGACCAGCGGGGAACTACGAGCAGTACTTC
TRBJ2-5	NA	TRBV29-1	TRBD1	CSVWDRGTQTQYF	TGCAGCGTTTGGGACAGGGGAACGCAGACCCAGTACTTC
TRBJ2-7	NA	TRBV7-6	TRBD2	CASSLGGREAPYEQYF	TGTGCCAGCAGCTTAGGGGGGCGGGAGGCACCCTACGAGCAGTACTTC
TRBJ1-2	few	TRBV29-1	NA	CSVLQSNYGYTF	TGCAGCGTCCTACAGAGTAACTATGGCTACACCTTC
TRBJ2-1	NA	TRBV9	TRBD2	CASSVASSGSSNEQFF	TGTGCCAGCAGCGTAGCCTCTAGCGGGAGCTCCAATGAGCAGTTCTTC
TRBJ2-1	NA	TRBV15	TRBD2	CATSSDSGSSYNEQFF	TGTGCCACCAGCAGCGATAGCGGGAGCTCCTACAATGAGCAGTTCTTC
TRBJ1-2	NA	TRBV6-5	NA	CASSYTGLSGGYTF	TGTGCCAGCAGTTACACGGGACTCTCAGGCGGCTACACCTTC
TRBJ2-2	NA	TRBV7-7	TRBD2	CASSQQLAGETGELFF	TGTGCTAGCAGCCAACAGCTAGCGGGAGAGACCGGGGAGCTGTTTTTT
TRBJ2-7	NA	TRBV6-1	NA	CASSEGVGGYSYEQYF	TGTGCCAGCAGTGAAGGGGTCGGCGGCTACTCCTACGAGCAGTACTTC
TRBJ1-4	NA	TRBV7-9	TRBD1	CASSTGDRAYEKLFF	TGTGCCAGCAGCACAGGGGACAGGGCGTATGAAAAACTGTTTTTT
TRBJ2-3	NA	TRBV6-5	NA	CASSRDLSTDTQYF	TGTGCCAGCAGTCGGGACTTAAGCACAGATACGCAGTATTTT
TRBJ1-4	NA	TRBV6-5	TRBD1	CASSSGGATNEKLFF	TGTGCCAGCAGCTCAGGGGGAGCAACTAATGAAAAACTGTTTTTT
TRBJ1-4	NA	TRBV5-4	TRBD1	CASSFRDRAREKLFF	TGTGCCAGCAGCTTCCGGGACAGGGCTAGGGAAAAACTGTTTTTT
TRBJ2-1	NA	TRBV9	NA	CASSVPSLGSSYNEQFF	TGTGCCAGCAGCGTACCCTCGCTCGGGAGCTCCTACAATGAGCAGTTCTTC
TRBJ2-7	NA	TRBV5-5	NA	CASSLVGGTSYEQYF	TGTGCCAGCAGCTTGGTGGGGGGAACCTCCTACGAGCAGTACTTC
TRBJ2-1	NA	TRBV21-1	NA	CASSRRGGPLYNEQFF	TGTGCCAGCAGCCGAAGGGGGGGACCGTTGTACAATGAGCAGTTCTTC
TRBJ2-7	few	TRBV2	NA	CASRGHVSSYEQYF	TGTGCCAGCAGGGGACACGTGAGCTCCTACGAGCAGTACTTC
TRBJ2-1	NA	TRBV5-4	NA	CASSPESLGGGWNEQFF	TGTGCCAGCAGTCCTGAGTCTCTGGGAGGGGGGTGGAATGAGCAGTTCTTC
TRBJ1-4	NA	TRBV7-7	TRBD1	CASSPGQGLNEKLFF	TGTGCTAGCAGCCCAGGACAGGGGTTGAATGAAAAACTGTTTTTT
TRBJ2-3	NA	TRBV7-9	NA	CASSLVPSTDTQYF	TGTGCCAGCAGCTTAGTCCCTAGCACAGATACGCAGTATTTT
TRBJ1-1	NA	TRBV20-1	NA	CRGGSPAEAFF	TGCAGGGGGGGTAGTCCAGCTGAAGCTTTCTTT
TRBJ1-2	NA	TRBV6-4	NA	CASSEGGAPYYGYTF	TGTGCCAGCAGTGAAGGTGGGGCACCCTACTATGGCTACACCTTC
TRBJ2-3	NA	TRBV29-1	NA	CSVGIARRSTDTQYF	TGCAGCGTTGGAATAGCTCGGAGAAGCACAGATACGCAGTATTTT
TRBJ1-2	few	TRBV9	NA	CASSDENYGYTF	TGTGCCAGCAGCGATGAGAACTATGGCTACACCTTC
TRBJ1-5	once	TRBV5-8	TRBD1	CASSSIPGGGQPQHF	TGTGCCAGCAGCTCGATCCCAGGGGGCGGACAGCCCCAGCATTTT
TRBJ2-3	NA	TRBV5-1	TRBD2	CASSLMGLSTDTQYF	TGCGCCAGCAGCTTAATGGGACTATCCACAGATACGCAGTATTTT
TRBJ2-2	NA	TRBV5-1	NA	CASSDGWSGTGELFF	TGCGCCAGCAGCGATGGCTGGAGCGGGACCGGGGAGCTGTTTTTT
TRBJ1-2	NA	TRBV28	NA	CASSLDRGYTF	TGTGCCAGCTCCCTCGATCGGGGCTACACCTTC
TRBJ2-3	NA	TRBV27	NA	CASRRRDTDTQYF	TGTGCCAGCAGACGGCGGGACACAGATACGCAGTATTTT
TRBJ2-7	NA	TRBV9	TRBD2	CASSVAAGGPYEQYF	TGTGCCAGCAGCGTAGCAGCGGGGGGCCCCTACGAGCAGTACTTC
TRBJ2-3	NA	TRBV15	TRBD2	CATSRGLAGDTQYF	TGTGCCACCAGCAGAGGGCTAGCGGGAGATACGCAGTATTTT
TRBJ1-2	few	TRBV30	NA	CAWAPGGYYGYTF	TGTGCCTGGGCCCCCGGGGGATACTATGGCTACACCTTC
TRBJ2-1	NA	TRBV5-1	TRBD2	CASSWTSGAEQFF	TGCGCCAGCAGCTGGACTAGCGGGGCGGAGCAGTTCTTC
TRBJ1-3	NA	TRBV9	TRBD1	CASSPGGQKGNTIYF	TGTGCCAGCAGCCCAGGGGGACAGAAAGGAAACACCATATATTTT